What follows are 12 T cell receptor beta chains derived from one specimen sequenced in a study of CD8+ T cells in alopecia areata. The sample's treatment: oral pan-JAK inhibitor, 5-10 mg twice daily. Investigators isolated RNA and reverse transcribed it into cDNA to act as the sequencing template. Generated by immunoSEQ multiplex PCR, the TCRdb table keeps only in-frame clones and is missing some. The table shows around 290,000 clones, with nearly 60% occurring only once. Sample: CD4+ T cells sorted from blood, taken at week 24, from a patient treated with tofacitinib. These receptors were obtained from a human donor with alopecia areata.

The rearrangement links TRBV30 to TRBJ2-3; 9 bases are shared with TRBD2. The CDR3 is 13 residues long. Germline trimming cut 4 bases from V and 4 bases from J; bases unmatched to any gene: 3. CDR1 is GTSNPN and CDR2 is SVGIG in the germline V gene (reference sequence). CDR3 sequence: CAWTAGGADTQYF. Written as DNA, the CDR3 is TGTGCCTGGACTGCGGGGGGGGCAGATACGCAGTATTTT.

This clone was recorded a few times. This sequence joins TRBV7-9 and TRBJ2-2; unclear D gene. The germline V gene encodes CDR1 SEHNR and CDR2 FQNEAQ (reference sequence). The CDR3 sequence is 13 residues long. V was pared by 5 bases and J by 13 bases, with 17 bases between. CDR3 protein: CASSPQDQWGLFF. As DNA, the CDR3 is TGTGCCAGCAGCCCACAAGACCAATGGGGGCTGTTTTTT.

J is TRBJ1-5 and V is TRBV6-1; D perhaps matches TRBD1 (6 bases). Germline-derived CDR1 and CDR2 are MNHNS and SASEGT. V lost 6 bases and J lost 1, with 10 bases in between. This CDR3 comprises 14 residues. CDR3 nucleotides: TGTGCCAGCAGCGCAGACAGGAGCAATCAGCCCCAGCATTTT. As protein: CASSADRSNQPQHF.

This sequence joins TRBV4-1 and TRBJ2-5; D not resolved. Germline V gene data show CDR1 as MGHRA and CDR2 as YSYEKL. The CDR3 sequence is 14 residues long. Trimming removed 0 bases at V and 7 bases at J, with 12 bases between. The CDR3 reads CASSQDSNLRTQYF. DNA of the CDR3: TGCGCCAGCAGCCAAGATAGTAATCTAAGGACCCAGTACTTC.

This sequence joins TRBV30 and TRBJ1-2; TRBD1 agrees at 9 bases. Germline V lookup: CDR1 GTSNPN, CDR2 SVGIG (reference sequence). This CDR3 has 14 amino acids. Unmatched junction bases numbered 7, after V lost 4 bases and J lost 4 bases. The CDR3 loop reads CAWMTGGSAYGYTF. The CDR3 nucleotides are TGTGCCTGGATGACAGGGGGTTCCGCCTATGGCTACACCTTC.

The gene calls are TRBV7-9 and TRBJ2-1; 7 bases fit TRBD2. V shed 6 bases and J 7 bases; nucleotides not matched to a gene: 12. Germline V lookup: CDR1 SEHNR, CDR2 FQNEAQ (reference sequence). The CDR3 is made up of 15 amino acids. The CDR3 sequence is CASRTRQGLENEQFF. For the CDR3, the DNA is TGTGCCAGCAGAACCCGCCAAGGACTAGAGAATGAGCAGTTCTTC.

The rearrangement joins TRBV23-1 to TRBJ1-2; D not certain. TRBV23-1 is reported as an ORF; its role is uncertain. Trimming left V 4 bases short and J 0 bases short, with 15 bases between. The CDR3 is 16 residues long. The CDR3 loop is CASSPADQVSNYGYTF. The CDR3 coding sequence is TGCGCCAGCAGTCCTGCAGATCAGGTTTCTAACTATGGCTACACCTTC.

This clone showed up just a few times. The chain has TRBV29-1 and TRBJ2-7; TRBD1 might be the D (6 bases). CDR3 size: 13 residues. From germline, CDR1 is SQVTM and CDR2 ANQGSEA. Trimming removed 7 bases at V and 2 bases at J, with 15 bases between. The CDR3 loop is CSAGQSGTYEQYF. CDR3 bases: TGCAGCGCCGGACAGTCGGGGACCTACGAGCAGTACTTC.

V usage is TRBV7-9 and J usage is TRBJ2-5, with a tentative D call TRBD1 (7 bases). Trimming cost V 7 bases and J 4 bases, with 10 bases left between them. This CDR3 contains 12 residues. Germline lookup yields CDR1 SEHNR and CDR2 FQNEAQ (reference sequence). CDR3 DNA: TGTGCCAGCACTCAGGGGGGAGAGACCCAGTACTTC. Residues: CASTQGGETQYF.

CDR3 DNA sequence: TGTGCCAGCAGGGCCGACCCAGATACGCAGTATTTT. It encodes CASRADPDTQYF. The chain joins TRBV6-6 to TRBJ2-3, with unresolved D. The germline V and J ends were trimmed by 6 bases and 4 bases, with 8 bases remaining between them. This CDR3 has 12 amino acids. Looked up from germline, CDR1 is MNHNY and CDR2 is SVGAGI (reference sequence).

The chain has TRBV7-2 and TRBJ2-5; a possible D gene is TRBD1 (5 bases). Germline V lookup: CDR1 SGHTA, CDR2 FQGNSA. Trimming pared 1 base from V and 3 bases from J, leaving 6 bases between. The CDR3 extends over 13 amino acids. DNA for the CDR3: TGTGCCAGCAGCTTAGGACAGAAAGAGACCCAGTACTTC. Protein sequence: CASSLGQKETQYF.

The CDR3: CASSQDVEGGGYTF. Written as DNA, the CDR3 is TGCGCCAGCAGCCAAGATGTGGAGGGTGGTGGCTACACCTTC. The V gene is TRBV4-3, the J gene TRBJ1-2; D is unresolved. CDR3 size: 14 residues. Germline V gene data show CDR1 as LGHNA and CDR2 as YSLEER. V gave up 0 bases and J gave up 7 bases, with 12 bases separating them.